Listed below are T cell receptor beta chains from one sample, sequenced in a study of preoperative IRX-2 immunotherapy in early breast cancer. The protocol was immunoSEQ multiplex PCR, while the TCRdb copy is restricted to in-frame clones and leaves out a portion. Found here are around 29,000 clones, around 90% of them singletons; the top ten hold around a tenth. Sampling was conducted from a patient treated with IRX-2 immunotherapy. The receptor set was obtained from a human donor with breast cancer. CDR3s include the opening cysteine and the closing phenylalanine or tryptophan. Each record gives: clone size, V gene, D gene, J gene, CDR3 DNA, CDR3 protein. A D gene is named only where the DNA matches it firmly. Only part of the rows carry a size: once, few, many, or a class if the clone is expanded.

abundance: .
v_gene: TRBV7-2
d_gene: .
j_gene: TRBJ2-7
CDR3nt: TGTGCCAGCAGCTTAGCGCCTGGACAGCCCGAGCAGTACTTC
CDR3aa: CASSLAPGQPEQYF

abundance: .
v_gene: TRBV7-9
d_gene: TRBD1
j_gene: TRBJ2-7
CDR3nt: TGTGCCAGCAGCCTAGGACAGGGGGCAGCGGGGGAGCAGTACTTC
CDR3aa: CASSLGQGAAGEQYF

abundance: .
v_gene: TRBV19
d_gene: .
j_gene: TRBJ1-2
CDR3nt: TGTGCCAGTAGTATATACCCTTCCTATGGCTACATCTTC
CDR3aa: CASSIYPSYGYIF

abundance: few
v_gene: TRBV4-3
d_gene: .
j_gene: TRBJ2-1
CDR3nt: TGCGCCAGCAGCCTCCTACAGGGTGTTGGAGGCAATGAGCAGTTCTTC
CDR3aa: CASSLLQGVGGNEQFF

abundance: .
v_gene: TRBV19
d_gene: .
j_gene: TRBJ1-2
CDR3nt: TGTGCCAGTAGTACCCCCGGGGAGAGAGCACGGGGCTACACCTTC
CDR3aa: CASSTPGERARGYTF

abundance: .
v_gene: TRBV14
d_gene: TRBD2
j_gene: TRBJ2-1
CDR3nt: TGTGCCAGCAGCCACGGACTAGCGGGGGGGCAGGCTGAGCAGTTCTTC
CDR3aa: CASSHGLAGGQAEQFF

abundance: .
v_gene: TRBV18
d_gene: .
j_gene: TRBJ2-2
CDR3nt: TGTGCCAGCTCACCACAGGGGGCGAACACCGGGGAGCTGTTTTTT
CDR3aa: CASSPQGANTGELFF

abundance: .
v_gene: TRBV30
d_gene: .
j_gene: TRBJ1-2
CDR3nt: TGTGCCTCAGAACCACACGAAAGGTACTATGGCTACACCTTC
CDR3aa: CASEPHERYYGYTF

abundance: few
v_gene: TRBV28
d_gene: .
j_gene: TRBJ1-2
CDR3nt: TGTGCCAGCAGTGGAATCCAGGGCGGGGGCTACACCTTC
CDR3aa: CASSGIQGGGYTF

abundance: .
v_gene: TRBV5-4
d_gene: TRBD2
j_gene: TRBJ2-7
CDR3nt: TGTGCCAGCAGTCAAAACGCCGGGACTAGCGCCTACGAGCAGTACTTC
CDR3aa: CASSQNAGTSAYEQYF

abundance: .
v_gene: TRBV10-1
d_gene: TRBD2
j_gene: TRBJ2-3
CDR3nt: TGCGCCAGCAGTCCCCTAGCGGGGGGCCGGGGGACGCAGTATTTT
CDR3aa: CASSPLAGGRGTQYF

abundance: .
v_gene: TRBV6-1
d_gene: .
j_gene: TRBJ1-4
CDR3nt: TGTGCCAGCAGTGAAGTGGTCGGGGAGGGGTATGAAAAACTGTTTTTT
CDR3aa: CASSEVVGEGYEKLFF

abundance: .
v_gene: TRBV10-3
d_gene: .
j_gene: TRBJ1-2
CDR3nt: TGTGCCATCAGGACCCCATTGCAGTCAGACTATGGCTACACCTTC
CDR3aa: CAIRTPLQSDYGYTF

abundance: .
v_gene: TRBV14
d_gene: .
j_gene: TRBJ1-2
CDR3nt: TGTGCCAGCAGCCAAGGGAGGCAGGGCTACTATGGCTACACCTTC
CDR3aa: CASSQGRQGYYGYTF

abundance: .
v_gene: TRBV28
d_gene: .
j_gene: TRBJ1-5
CDR3nt: TGTGCCAGCAGTTCCCAGGACCAGCCCCAGCATTTT
CDR3aa: CASSSQDQPQHF

abundance: .
v_gene: TRBV11-3
d_gene: TRBD1
j_gene: TRBJ2-2
CDR3nt: TGTGCCAGCAGGTCGGACAGGGGGGCCGGGGAGCTGTTTTTT
CDR3aa: CASRSDRGAGELFF

abundance: .
v_gene: TRBV6-6
d_gene: .
j_gene: TRBJ2-7
CDR3nt: TGTGCCAGCAGTTACGATCGCGGGGAGCAGTACTTC
CDR3aa: CASSYDRGEQYF

abundance: .
v_gene: TRBV5-1
d_gene: .
j_gene: TRBJ1-1
CDR3nt: TGCGCCAGCAAGTATCGGTCCTGGGACACTGAAGCTTTCTTT
CDR3aa: CASKYRSWDTEAFF

abundance: .
v_gene: TRBV9
d_gene: .
j_gene: TRBJ1-2
CDR3nt: TGTGCCAGCAGCGCAGTGAACTATGGCTACACCTTC
CDR3aa: CASSAVNYGYTF

abundance: .
v_gene: TRBV4-1
d_gene: .
j_gene: TRBJ1-1
CDR3nt: TGCGCCAGCAGCCAAGAGAAGGGCAGGCCCGAACAGGTGCCTGAAGCTTTCTTT
CDR3aa: CASSQEKGRPEQVPEAFF

abundance: .
v_gene: TRBV5-1
d_gene: .
j_gene: TRBJ2-7
CDR3nt: TGCGCCAGCAGCTTGGAGTCGGTCCCCTACGAGCAGTACTTC
CDR3aa: CASSLESVPYEQYF

abundance: .
v_gene: TRBV7-9
d_gene: TRBD1
j_gene: TRBJ1-1
CDR3nt: TGTGCCAGCAGCCCATACGGGGGGGACAGGCGCCGTTTTTGGGCTTTCTTT
CDR3aa: CASSPYGGDRRRFWAFF

abundance: .
v_gene: TRBV5-4
d_gene: TRBD1
j_gene: TRBJ1-4
CDR3nt: TGTGCCAGCAGCTCCGACAGGGCCACTAATGAAAAACTGTTTTTT
CDR3aa: CASSSDRATNEKLFF

abundance: .
v_gene: TRBV7-9
d_gene: .
j_gene: TRBJ1-5
CDR3nt: TGTGCCAGCAGCTTACAGGGGACACCGCCCCAGCATTTT
CDR3aa: CASSLQGTPPQHF

abundance: once
v_gene: TRBV5-4
d_gene: .
j_gene: TRBJ1-1
CDR3nt: TGTGCCAGCAGTTATGGGGAACGAGCTTTCTTT
CDR3aa: CASSYGERAFF

abundance: .
v_gene: TRBV11-2
d_gene: .
j_gene: TRBJ1-2
CDR3nt: TGTGCCAGCAGCGACGGGGGGAACTATGGCTACACCTTC
CDR3aa: CASSDGGNYGYTF

abundance: .
v_gene: TRBV11-3
d_gene: .
j_gene: TRBJ2-1
CDR3nt: TGTGCCAGCAGCTCCTTTGATGGGAATGAGCAGTTCTTC
CDR3aa: CASSSFDGNEQFF

abundance: .
v_gene: TRBV30
d_gene: TRBD2
j_gene: TRBJ2-3
CDR3nt: TGTGCCTGGAGTTGGAGGACTAGAAACCGCCCCACAGATACGCAGTATTTT
CDR3aa: CAWSWRTRNRPTDTQYF

abundance: .
v_gene: TRBV7-4
d_gene: .
j_gene: TRBJ2-2
CDR3nt: TGTGCCAGCAGCTTCCTAGGATGTAAGGGTGTCACCGGGGAGCTGTTTTTT
CDR3aa: CASSFLGCKGVTGELFF

abundance: .
v_gene: TRBV7-2
d_gene: .
j_gene: TRBJ2-1
CDR3nt: TGTGCCAGCAGCTTAGGGGGGGAGCAGTTCTTC
CDR3aa: CASSLGGEQFF

abundance: .
v_gene: TRBV7-9
d_gene: TRBD2
j_gene: TRBJ2-3
CDR3nt: TGTGCCAGCAGCCTGGGAGGGTACACAGATACGCAGTATTTT
CDR3aa: CASSLGGYTDTQYF

abundance: .
v_gene: TRBV4-1
d_gene: TRBD1
j_gene: TRBJ2-2
CDR3nt: TGCGCCAGCAGCCAAAGGCAGGGGGAAACCGGGGAGCTGTTTTTT
CDR3aa: CASSQRQGETGELFF

abundance: .
v_gene: TRBV4-1
d_gene: .
j_gene: TRBJ1-3
CDR3nt: TGCGCCAGCAGCCATGCAATCTCTGGAAACACCATATATTTT
CDR3aa: CASSHAISGNTIYF

abundance: .
v_gene: TRBV28
d_gene: TRBD2
j_gene: TRBJ2-7
CDR3nt: TGTGCCAGCAGTTACGGGACTAGCGGGATCCACGAGCAGTACTTC
CDR3aa: CASSYGTSGIHEQYF

abundance: .
v_gene: TRBV19
d_gene: .
j_gene: TRBJ2-3
CDR3nt: TGTGCCAGTAGTAGGGGTGATACGCAGTATTTT
CDR3aa: CASSRGDTQYF

abundance: .
v_gene: TRBV5-1
d_gene: TRBD1
j_gene: TRBJ1-1
CDR3nt: TGCGCCAGCAGCTTGCTAGCGGGACAGGGGGCTGAAGCTTTCTTT
CDR3aa: CASSLLAGQGAEAFF

abundance: .
v_gene: TRBV19
d_gene: .
j_gene: TRBJ2-7
CDR3nt: TGTGCCAGTAGGAGTGGGGGAAGCTCCTACGAGCAGTACTTC
CDR3aa: CASRSGGSSYEQYF

abundance: once
v_gene: TRBV23-1
d_gene: TRBD1
j_gene: TRBJ2-5
CDR3nt: TGCGCCAGCAGTCAATCGGCCAGGGGGTGGCAAGAGACCCAGTACTTC
CDR3aa: CASSQSARGWQETQYF